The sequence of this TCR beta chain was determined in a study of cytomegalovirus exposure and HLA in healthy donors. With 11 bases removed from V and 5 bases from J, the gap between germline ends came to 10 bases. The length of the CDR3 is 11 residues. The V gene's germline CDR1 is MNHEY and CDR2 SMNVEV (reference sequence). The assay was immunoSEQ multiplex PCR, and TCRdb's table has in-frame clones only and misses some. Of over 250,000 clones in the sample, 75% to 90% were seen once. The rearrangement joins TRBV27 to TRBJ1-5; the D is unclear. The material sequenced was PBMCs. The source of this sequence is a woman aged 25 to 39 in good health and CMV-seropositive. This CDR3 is CASGWDQPQHF. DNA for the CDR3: TGTGCCTCCGGTTGGGATCAGCCCCAGCATTTT.